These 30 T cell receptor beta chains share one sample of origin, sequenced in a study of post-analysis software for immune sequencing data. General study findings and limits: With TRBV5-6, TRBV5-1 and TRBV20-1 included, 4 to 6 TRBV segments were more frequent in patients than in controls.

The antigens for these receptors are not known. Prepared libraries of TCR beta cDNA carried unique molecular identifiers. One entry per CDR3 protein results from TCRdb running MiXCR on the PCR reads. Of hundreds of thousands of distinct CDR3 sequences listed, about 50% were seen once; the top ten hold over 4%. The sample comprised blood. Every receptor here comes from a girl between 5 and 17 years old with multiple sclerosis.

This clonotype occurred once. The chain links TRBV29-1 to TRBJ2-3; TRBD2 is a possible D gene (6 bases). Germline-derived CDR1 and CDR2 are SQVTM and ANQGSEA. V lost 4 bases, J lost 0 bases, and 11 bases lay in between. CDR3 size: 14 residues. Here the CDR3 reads CSVGYGTSTDTQYF. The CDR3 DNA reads TGCAGCGTTGGATACGGGACTAGCACAGATACGCAGTATTTT.

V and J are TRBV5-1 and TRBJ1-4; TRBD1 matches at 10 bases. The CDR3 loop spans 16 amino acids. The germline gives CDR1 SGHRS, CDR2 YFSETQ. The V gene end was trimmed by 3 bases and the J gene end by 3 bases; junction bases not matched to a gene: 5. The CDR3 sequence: CASSSGQGIPNEKLFF. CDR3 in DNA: TGCGCCAGCAGCTCGGGACAGGGGATCCCTAATGAAAAACTGTTTTTT.

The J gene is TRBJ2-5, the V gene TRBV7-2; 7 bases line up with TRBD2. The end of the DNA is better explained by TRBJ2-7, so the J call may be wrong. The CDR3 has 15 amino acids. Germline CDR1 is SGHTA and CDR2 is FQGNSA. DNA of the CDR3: TGTGCCAGCAGCTCAGGAGCGGGAACGTCCTACGAGCAGTACTTC. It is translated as CASSSGAGTSYEQYF.

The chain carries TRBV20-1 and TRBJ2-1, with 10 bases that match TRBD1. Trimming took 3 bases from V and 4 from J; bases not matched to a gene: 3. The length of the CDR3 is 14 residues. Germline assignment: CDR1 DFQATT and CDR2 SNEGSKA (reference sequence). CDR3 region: CSARTGGSYNEQFF. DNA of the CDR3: TGCAGTGCTAGGACAGGGGGCTCGTACAATGAGCAGTTCTTC.

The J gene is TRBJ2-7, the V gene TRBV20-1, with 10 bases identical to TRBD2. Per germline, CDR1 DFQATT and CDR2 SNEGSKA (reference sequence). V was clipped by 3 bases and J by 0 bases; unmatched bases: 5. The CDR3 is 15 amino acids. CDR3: CSASGAGGSSYEQYF. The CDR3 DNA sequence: TGCAGTGCTAGCGGAGCGGGAGGGAGCTCCTACGAGCAGTACTTC.

CDR3 in DNA: TGTGCCAGCCGGACTAGCGAAAGCACAGATACGCAGTATTTT. This gives the protein CASRTSESTDTQYF. This chain uses TRBV27 with TRBJ2-3, with 9 bases lining up with TRBD2. This CDR3 has 14 residues. Germline values: CDR1 MNHEY, CDR2 SMNVEV (reference sequence). The junction had 3 bases not matched to a gene; V was cut back by 8 bases and J by 0 bases.

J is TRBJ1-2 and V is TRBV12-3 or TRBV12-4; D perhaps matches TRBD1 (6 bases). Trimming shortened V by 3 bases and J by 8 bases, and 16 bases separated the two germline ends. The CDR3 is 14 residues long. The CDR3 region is CASSFNRVTSGYTF. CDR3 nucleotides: TGTGCCAGCAGTTTTAACAGGGTAACGAGCGGCTACACCTTC.

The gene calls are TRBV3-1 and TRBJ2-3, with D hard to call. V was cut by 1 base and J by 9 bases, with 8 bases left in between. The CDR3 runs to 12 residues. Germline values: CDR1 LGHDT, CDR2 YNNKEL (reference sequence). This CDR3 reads CASSQVSPTQYF. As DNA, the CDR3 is TGTGCCAGCAGCCAAGTGTCTCCGACGCAGTATTTT.

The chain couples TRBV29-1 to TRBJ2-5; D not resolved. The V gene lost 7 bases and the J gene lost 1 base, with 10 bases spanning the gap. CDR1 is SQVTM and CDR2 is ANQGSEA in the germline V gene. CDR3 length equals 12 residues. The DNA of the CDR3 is TGCAGCGCCCGACTGACCCAAGAGACCCAGTACTTC. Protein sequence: CSARLTQETQYF.

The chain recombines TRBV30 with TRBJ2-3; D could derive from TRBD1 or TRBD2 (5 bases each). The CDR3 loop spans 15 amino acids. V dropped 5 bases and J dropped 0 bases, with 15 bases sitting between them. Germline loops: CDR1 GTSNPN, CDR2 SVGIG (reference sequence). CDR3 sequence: CAWGSGGASTDTQYF. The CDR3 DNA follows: TGTGCCTGGGGTAGTGGGGGAGCAAGCACAGATACGCAGTATTTT.

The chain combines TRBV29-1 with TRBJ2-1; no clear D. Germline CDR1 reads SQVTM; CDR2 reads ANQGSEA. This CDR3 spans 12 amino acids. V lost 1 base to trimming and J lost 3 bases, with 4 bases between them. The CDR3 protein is CSVEGYYNEQFF. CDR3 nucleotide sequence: TGCAGCGTTGAAGGGTACTACAATGAGCAGTTCTTC.

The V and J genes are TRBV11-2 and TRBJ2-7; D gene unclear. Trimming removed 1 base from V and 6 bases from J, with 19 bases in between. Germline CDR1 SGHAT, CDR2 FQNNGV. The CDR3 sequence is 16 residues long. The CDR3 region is CASSLADGLGNREQYF. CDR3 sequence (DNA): TGTGCCAGCAGCTTAGCGGATGGGTTGGGGAATCGCGAGCAGTACTTC. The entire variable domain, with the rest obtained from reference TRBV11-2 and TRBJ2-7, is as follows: EAGVAQSPRYKIIEKRQSVAFWCNPISGHATLYWYQQILGQGPKLLIQFQNNGVVDDSQLPKDRFSAERLKGVDSTLKIQPAKLEDSAVYLCASSLADGLGNREQYFGPGTRLTVT.

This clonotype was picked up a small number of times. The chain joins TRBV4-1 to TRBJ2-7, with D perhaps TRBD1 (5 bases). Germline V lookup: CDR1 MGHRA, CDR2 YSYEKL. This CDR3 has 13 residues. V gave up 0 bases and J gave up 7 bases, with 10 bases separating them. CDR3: CASSQDRASEQYF. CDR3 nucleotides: TGCGCCAGCAGCCAAGACAGGGCGAGTGAGCAGTACTTC.

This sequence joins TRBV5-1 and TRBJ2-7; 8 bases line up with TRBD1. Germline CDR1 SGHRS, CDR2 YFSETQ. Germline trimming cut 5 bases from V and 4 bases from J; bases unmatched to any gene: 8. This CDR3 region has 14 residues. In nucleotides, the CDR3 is TGCGCCAGCAGTACCGGGACAGGATTATACGAGCAGTACTTC. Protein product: CASSTGTGLYEQYF.

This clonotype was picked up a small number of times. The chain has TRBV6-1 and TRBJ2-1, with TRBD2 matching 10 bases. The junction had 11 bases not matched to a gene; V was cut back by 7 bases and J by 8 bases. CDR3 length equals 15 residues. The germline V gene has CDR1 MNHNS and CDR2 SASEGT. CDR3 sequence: CASIRSGSGGDEQFF. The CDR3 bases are TGTGCCAGCATCCGTAGCGGGAGCGGGGGGGATGAGCAGTTCTTC.

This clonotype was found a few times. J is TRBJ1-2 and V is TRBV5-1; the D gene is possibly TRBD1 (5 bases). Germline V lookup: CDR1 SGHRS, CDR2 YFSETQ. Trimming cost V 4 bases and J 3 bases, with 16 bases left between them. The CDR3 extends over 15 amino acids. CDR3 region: CASSLRTPLDYGYTF. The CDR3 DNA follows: TGCGCCAGCAGCCTAAGGACACCCCTGGACTATGGCTACACCTTC. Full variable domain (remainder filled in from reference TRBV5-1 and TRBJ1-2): KAGVTQTPRYLIKTRGQQVTLSCSPISGHRSVSWYQQTPGQGLQFLFEYFSETQRNKGNFPGRFSGRQFSNSRSEMNVSTLELGDSALYLCASSLRTPLDYGYTFGSGTRLTVV.

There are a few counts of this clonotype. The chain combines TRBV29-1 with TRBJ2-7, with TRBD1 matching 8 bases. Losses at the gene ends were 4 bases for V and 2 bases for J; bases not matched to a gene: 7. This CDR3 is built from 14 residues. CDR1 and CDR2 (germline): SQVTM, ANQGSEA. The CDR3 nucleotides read TGCAGCGTTGCCCGCGACAGGGGAACCTACGAGCAGTACTTC. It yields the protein CSVARDRGTYEQYF.

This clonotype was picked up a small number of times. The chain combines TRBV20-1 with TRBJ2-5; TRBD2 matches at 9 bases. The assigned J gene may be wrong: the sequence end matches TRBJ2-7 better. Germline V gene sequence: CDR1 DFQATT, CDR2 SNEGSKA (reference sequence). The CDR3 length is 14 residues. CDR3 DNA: TGCAGTGCCAAAAGGGCGGGAGGGCCCTACGAGCAGTACTTC. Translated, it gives CSAKRAGGPYEQYF.

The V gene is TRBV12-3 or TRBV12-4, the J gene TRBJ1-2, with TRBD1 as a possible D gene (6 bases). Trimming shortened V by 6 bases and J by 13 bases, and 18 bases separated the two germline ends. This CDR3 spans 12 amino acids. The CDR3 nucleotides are TGTGCCAGCAGGAGAGAGGGGGAACGGGGCACCTTC. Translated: CASRREGERGTF.

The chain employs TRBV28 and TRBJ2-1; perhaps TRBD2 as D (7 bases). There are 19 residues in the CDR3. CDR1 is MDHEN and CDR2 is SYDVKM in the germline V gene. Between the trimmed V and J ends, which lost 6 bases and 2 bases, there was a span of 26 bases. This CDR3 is CASSPPVGGGPSTYNEQFF. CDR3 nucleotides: TGTGCCAGCAGCCCCCCCGTGGGAGGGGGGCCCTCCACCTACAATGAGCAGTTCTTC. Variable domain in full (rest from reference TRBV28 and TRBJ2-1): DVKVTQSSRYLVKRTGEKVFLECVQDMDHENMFWYRQDPGLGLRLIYFSYDVKMKEKGDIPEGYSVSREKKERFSLILESASTNQTSMYLCASSPPVGGGPSTYNEQFFGPGTRLTVL.

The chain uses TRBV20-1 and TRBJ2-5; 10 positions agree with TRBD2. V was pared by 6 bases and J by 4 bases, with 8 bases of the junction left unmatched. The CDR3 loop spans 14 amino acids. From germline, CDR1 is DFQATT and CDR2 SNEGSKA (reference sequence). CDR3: CSAKAGGPRETQYF. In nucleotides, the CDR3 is TGCAGTGCGAAAGCGGGGGGGCCACGAGAGACCCAGTACTTC.

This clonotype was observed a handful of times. The DNA of the CDR3 is TGTGCCAGCAGTCCCCCCGGGGCCGGCAATGAGCAGTTCTTC. This gives the protein CASSPPGAGNEQFF. This rearrangement joins TRBV12-3 or TRBV12-4 to TRBJ2-1; perhaps D is TRBD1 or TRBD2 (5 bases each). V lost 5 bases, J lost 6 bases, and 14 bases lay in between. The CDR3 has 14 amino acids.

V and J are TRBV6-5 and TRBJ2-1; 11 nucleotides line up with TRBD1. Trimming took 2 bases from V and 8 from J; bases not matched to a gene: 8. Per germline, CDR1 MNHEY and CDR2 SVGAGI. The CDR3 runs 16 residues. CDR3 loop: CASSYARGQGGDEQFF. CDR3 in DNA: TGTGCCAGCAGTTACGCCCGGGGACAGGGGGGAGATGAGCAGTTCTTC.

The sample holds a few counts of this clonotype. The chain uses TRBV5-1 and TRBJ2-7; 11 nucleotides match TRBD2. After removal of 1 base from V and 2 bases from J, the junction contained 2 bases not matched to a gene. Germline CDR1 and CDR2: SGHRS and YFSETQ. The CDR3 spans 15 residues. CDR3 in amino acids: CASSLRLAGTYEQYF. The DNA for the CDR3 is TGCGCCAGCAGCTTGAGACTAGCGGGGACCTACGAGCAGTACTTC.

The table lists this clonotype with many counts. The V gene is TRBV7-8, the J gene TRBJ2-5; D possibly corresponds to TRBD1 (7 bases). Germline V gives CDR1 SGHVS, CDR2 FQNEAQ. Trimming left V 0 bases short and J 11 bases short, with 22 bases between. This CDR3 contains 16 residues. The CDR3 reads CASSLARDSQAQEQYF. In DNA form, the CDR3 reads TGTGCCAGCAGCTTAGCGCGGGACAGCCAGGCGCAGGAGCAGTACTTC.

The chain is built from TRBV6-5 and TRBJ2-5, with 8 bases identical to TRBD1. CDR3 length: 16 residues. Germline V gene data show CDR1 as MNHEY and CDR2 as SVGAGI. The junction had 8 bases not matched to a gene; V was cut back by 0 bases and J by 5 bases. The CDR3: CASSYSIGWTGETQYF. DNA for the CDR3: TGTGCCAGCAGTTACTCGATTGGTTGGACAGGGGAGACCCAGTACTTC.

The CDR3 DNA sequence: TGCAGCGTTGAAGATCTGGACAGGGAGCAGTTCTTC. This translates into CSVEDLDREQFF. The rearrangement joins TRBV29-1 to TRBJ2-1; 7 nucleotides agree with TRBD1. The CDR3 has 12 residues. J was trimmed by 10 bases and V by 0 bases; bases with no gene match: 3. The germline V gene encodes CDR1 SQVTM and CDR2 ANQGSEA.

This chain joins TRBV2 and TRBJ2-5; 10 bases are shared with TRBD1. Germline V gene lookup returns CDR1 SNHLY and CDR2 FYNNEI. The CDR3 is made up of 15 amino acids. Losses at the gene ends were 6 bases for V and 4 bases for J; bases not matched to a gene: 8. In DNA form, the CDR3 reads TGTGCCAGCAGCGACGGGACAGGGGCTCCAGAGACCCAGTACTTC. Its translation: CASSDGTGAPETQYF.

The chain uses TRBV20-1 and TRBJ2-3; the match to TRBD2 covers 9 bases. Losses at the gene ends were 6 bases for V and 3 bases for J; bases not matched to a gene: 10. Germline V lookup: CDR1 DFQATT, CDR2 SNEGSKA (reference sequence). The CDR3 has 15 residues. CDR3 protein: CSAPKSSGSTDTQYF. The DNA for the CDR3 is TGCAGTGCCCCAAAAAGTAGCGGGAGTACAGATACGCAGTATTTT.

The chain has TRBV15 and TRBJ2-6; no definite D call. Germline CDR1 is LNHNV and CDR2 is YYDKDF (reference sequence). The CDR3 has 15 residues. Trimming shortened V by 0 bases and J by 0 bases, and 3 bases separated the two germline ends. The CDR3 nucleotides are TGTGCCACCAGCAGAGATCGCTCTGGGGCCAACGTCCTGACTTTC. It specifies CATSRDRSGANVLTF.